This record concerns one T cell receptor (beta chain) sequence. Participant-given clinical history determined each cohort assignment. The entry originates in a study of blood T cell repertoires in COVID-19. Study information: Sources were T cells, B-cell-depleted T cells, or PBMCs; the material itself was cDNA or gDNA.

Original analysis: Amplification with reference gene primers provided the estimates of nucleated cell counts. Clones were sequenced by immunoSEQ multiplex PCR, and TCRdb holds only the in-frame ones, with some missing. The V and J calls and clone size were taken over from that table, and D and trimming were inferred from the DNA. The sample consists of over 150,000 clones, less than 90% of them appearing once. V was clipped by 5 bases and J by 12 bases; unmatched bases: 4. The CDR3 sequence is 11 residues long. The sequenced material came from PBMCs or T cells enriched from blood (not recorded which). This sequence joins TRBV12-3 or TRBV12-4 and TRBJ1-3; 7 bases are a match to TRBD1. This TCR came from a woman aged 45-60 years who had recovered from COVID-19. This CDR3 reads CASSETGIIYF. In nucleotides, the CDR3 is TGTGCCAGCAGTGAGACAGGGATCATATATTTT.